The 29 T cell receptor beta chains presented below share a single source sample, sequenced in a study of T cells in localized non-small cell lung cancer. Profiled with immunoSEQ multiplex PCR; TCRdb holds only in-frame clones, not every one. Among under 20,000 clones listed, roughly 84% were seen once. Material: peripheral blood, obtained before any cancer treatment. The receptors stem from an older male donor with stage I lung adenocarcinoma.

The V gene is TRBV27, the J gene TRBJ2-7; 9 bases line up with TRBD2. The germline V gene has CDR1 MNHEY and CDR2 SMNVEV (reference sequence). V gave up 6 bases and J gave up 5 bases; unmatched junction bases: 11. The CDR3 is made up of 15 amino acids. CDR3: CASRTGTSTFDEQYF. CDR3 coding DNA: TGTGCCAGCAGGACCGGGACTAGCACCTTCGACGAGCAGTACTTC.

The chain combines TRBV19 with TRBJ2-2; 10 bases align to TRBD1. The CDR3 runs 14 residues. Germline CDR1 reads LNHDA; CDR2 reads SQIVND (reference sequence). V lost 8 bases to trimming and J lost 3 bases; unmatched junction nucleotides: 3. Here the CDR3 DNA reads TGTGCCAGTTCGGACAGGGGGGACACCGGGGAGCTGTTTTTT. Translated, it gives CASSDRGDTGELFF.

This clone is a singleton in its sample. The rearrangement joins TRBV6-6 to TRBJ1-4; D uncertain. The CDR3 covers 15 residues. Between the trimmed V and J ends, which lost 0 bases and 5 bases, there was a span of 10 bases. Germline V gene data show CDR1 as MNHNY and CDR2 as SVGAGI (reference sequence). The DNA of the CDR3 is TGTGCCAGCAGTTACTCAATCAGGCTAAATGAAAAACTGTTTTTT. Its translation is CASSYSIRLNEKLFF.

The rearrangement links TRBV27 to TRBJ2-2, with 11 bases fitting TRBD2. CDR1 is MNHEY and CDR2 is SMNVEV in the germline V gene (reference sequence). This CDR3 spans 18 amino acids. The trim removed 6 bases at V and 3 bases at J, leaving 12 bases unmatched. CDR3 nucleotide sequence: TGTGCCAGCAGATCTATGACTAGCGGGACCAAGCACACCGGGGAGCTGTTTTTT. It codes for CASRSMTSGTKHTGELFF.

The chain uses TRBV6-6 and TRBJ1-5; 7 bases map to TRBD1. This CDR3 is 13 amino acids long. V lost 7 bases, J lost 6 bases, and 6 bases stayed unmatched. The germline V gene encodes CDR1 MNHNY and CDR2 SVGAGI (reference sequence). The CDR3 DNA reads TGTGCCAGCACCAGGGGGGGAGCTCAGCCCCAGCATTTT. It specifies CASTRGGAQPQHF.

The chain is built from TRBV11-3 and TRBJ2-2; D is undetermined. V was trimmed by 3 bases and J by 7 bases, leaving 6 bases between them. The CDR3 has 12 amino acids. CDR1 SGHNT and CDR2 YENEEA come from the germline V gene. CDR3 protein: CASSFEHGELFF. CDR3 DNA sequence: TGTGCCAGCAGCTTCGAGCACGGGGAGCTGTTTTTT.

This clone has just one count. The CDR3 region has the DNA TGCGCCAGCAGCTTGGGAGGGCTCGACTACGAGCAGTACTTC. This translates into CASSLGGLDYEQYF. The chain has TRBV5-1 and TRBJ2-7; a possible D gene is TRBD2 (5 bases). The CDR3 extends over 14 amino acids. The ends were cut back, 0 bases at V and 3 bases at J, with 10 bases in the middle. CDR1 and CDR2 from the germline V gene are SGHRS and YFSETQ.

The genes are TRBV28 and TRBJ1-6; no reliable D call. This CDR3 has 15 amino acids. Deletions cut 7 bases from V and 0 bases from J, with 10 bases between. From germline, CDR1 is MDHEN and CDR2 SYDVKM. The CDR3 spells CASNSPSSYNSPLHF. Written as DNA, the CDR3 is TGTGCCAGCAACTCGCCTAGCTCCTATAATTCACCCCTCCACTTT.

The chain joins TRBV10-3 to TRBJ2-7, with D possibly TRBD2 on 5 matching bases. CDR1 is ENHRY and CDR2 is SYGVKD in the germline V gene. The V gene lost 0 bases and the J gene lost 2 bases, with 11 bases spanning the gap. The CDR3 consists of 15 residues. CDR3 bases: TGTGCCATCAGTGAGTCCAGGACTCAGACCTACGAGCAGTACTTC. Translating it yields CAISESRTQTYEQYF.

The V call is TRBV7-2, the J call TRBJ1-2; D is perhaps TRBD1 (6 bases). V lost 5 bases and J 6 bases, leaving 16 bases between the germline ends. CDR1 and CDR2 (germline): SGHTA, FQGNSA. The CDR3 has 14 residues. The CDR3 nucleotides read TGTGCCAGCAGCCCGGGGGGGGGCGGGCATGGCTACACCTTC. The encoded protein is CASSPGGGGHGYTF. The complete variable domain, with remaining parts taken from reference TRBV7-2 and TRBJ1-2, reads GAGVSQSPSNKVTEKGKDVELRCDPISGHTALYWYRQSLGQGLEFLIYFQGNSAPDKSGLPSDRFSAERTGGSVSTLTIQRTQQEDSAVYLCASSPGGGGHGYTFGSGTRLTVV.

The J gene is TRBJ1-2, the V gene TRBV10-3; a weak D match, TRBD1 (6 bases). V was pared by 5 bases and J by 7 bases, with 14 bases between. This CDR3 spans 13 amino acids. Germline V gene data show CDR1 as ENHRY and CDR2 as SYGVKD. CDR3 bases: TGTGCCATCAGTAACACGGACAGTCTTGGCTACACCTTC. It codes for CAISNTDSLGYTF.

The rearrangement joins TRBV18 to TRBJ1-1; weak D call: TRBD1 (6 bases). Germline V gene lookup returns CDR1 KGHSH and CDR2 LQKENI. The V end lost 3 bases, the J end lost 3 bases, and 14 bases lay between the germline ends. This CDR3 region has 15 residues. DNA for the CDR3: TGTGCCAGCTCACCCTACGGACAGAGTGACACTGAAGCTTTCTTT. It yields the protein CASSPYGQSDTEAFF.

The CDR3 DNA is TGTGCCAGCAGCGTAGTTGCCAGGGCCGCTGAAGCTTTCTTT. Protein: CASSVVARAAEAFF. This chain links TRBV9 with TRBJ1-1, with D tentatively TRBD1 (5 bases). Germline values: CDR1 SGDLS, CDR2 YYNGEE. V lost 0 bases, J lost 6 bases, and 12 bases lay in between. The CDR3 contains 14 residues.

In its sample, this clone was seen once. The chain recombines TRBV28 with TRBJ2-1; 8 bases map to TRBD2. Germline lookup yields CDR1 MDHEN and CDR2 SYDVKM. CDR3 size: 15 residues. Trimming at V came to 3 bases and at J to 3 bases, leaving 4 bases not matched to a gene. As DNA, the CDR3 is TGTGCCAGCAGTTTCGGGGGGGGCGTCTACAATGAGCAGTTCTTC. The encoded protein is CASSFGGGVYNEQFF.

V and J are TRBV5-1 and TRBJ1-2; the match to TRBD1 covers 9 bases. V dropped 1 base and J dropped 8; count of bases not matched to a gene: 9. The germline CDR1 and CDR2 sequences are SGHRS and YFSETQ. The length of the CDR3 is 15 residues. CDR3 sequence reads: CASSLTGGDSQGYTF. In DNA, the CDR3 is TGCGCCAGCAGCTTGACAGGGGGCGATTCACAGGGCTACACCTTC.

The genes are TRBV9 and TRBJ1-5; D not resolved. The CDR3 spans 15 residues. In germline, CDR1 is SGDLS, CDR2 YYNGEE. Trimming stripped 7 bases from V and 0 bases from J, with 14 bases between. The CDR3 DNA reads TGTGCCAGCTCAAGTGGCGGTCATAGCAATCAGCCCCAGCATTTT. As protein: CASSSGGHSNQPQHF.

The chain is built from TRBV5-1 and TRBJ1-4; no definite D call. Germline values: CDR1 SGHRS, CDR2 YFSETQ. Trimming cost V 4 bases and J 0 bases, with 4 bases left between them. This CDR3 region has 13 residues. The CDR3 is CASSPTTNEKLFF. Written as DNA, the CDR3 is TGCGCCAGCAGCCCAACAACTAATGAAAAACTGTTTTTT. Based on the CDR3 plus reference TRBV5-1 and TRBJ1-4, the full variable domain is KAGVTQTPRYLIKTRGQQVTLSCSPISGHRSVSWYQQTPGQGLQFLFEYFSETQRNKGNFPGRFSGRQFSNSRSEMNVSTLELGDSALYLCASSPTTNEKLFFGSGTQLSVL.

CDR3: CASGMRQRVVGNQPQHF. CDR3 in DNA: TGTGCCAGCGGTATGCGCCAGAGGGTGGTTGGCAATCAGCCCCAGCATTTT. This chain links TRBV28 with TRBJ1-5, with D unclear. The CDR3 spans 17 residues. Per the germline V gene, CDR1 is MDHEN and CDR2 is SYDVKM. V shed 8 bases and J shed 2 bases, with 22 bases lying between them.

The chain is built from TRBV18 and TRBJ2-7; D may match TRBD1 or TRBD2 (5 bases each). The germline V and J ends were trimmed by 3 bases and 3 bases, with 18 bases remaining between them. Germline V gene lookup returns CDR1 KGHSH and CDR2 LQKENI. The CDR3 consists of 16 residues. The CDR3 coding sequence is TGTGCCAGCTCACCCAGAGAGGGGCGAACAGTCTACGAGCAGTACTTC. Translation gives CASSPREGRTVYEQYF.

V usage is TRBV29-1 and J usage is TRBJ2-5; 10 positions agree with TRBD1. CDR3 length equals 13 residues. Germline lookup yields CDR1 SQVTM and CDR2 ANQGSEA. The CDR3 sequence is CSAPTGGRETQYF. The CDR3 region has the DNA TGCAGTGCTCCGACAGGGGGCCGCGAGACCCAGTACTTC.

The chain joins TRBV6-6 to TRBJ1-5; 12 positions match TRBD1. The CDR3 has 16 amino acids. CDR1 and CDR2 (germline): MNHNY, SVGAGI (reference sequence). Trimming at V came to 6 bases and at J to 6 bases, leaving 9 bases not matched to a gene. The CDR3, as DNA: TGTGCCAGCAGCCATCCCGGGACAGGGGGCGGTCAGCCCCAGCATTTT. Translated: CASSHPGTGGGQPQHF.

The V call is TRBV30, the J call TRBJ1-3; D remains ambiguous. CDR1 is GTSNPN, CDR2 SVGIG, per germline (reference sequence). Deletions cut 3 bases from V and 0 bases from J, with 9 bases between. The CDR3 has 14 residues. CDR3 in DNA: TGTGCCTGGAGCGACGGGCACTCTGGAAACACCATATATTTT. This codes for CAWSDGHSGNTIYF.

This clone was recorded only once. CDR3 nucleotides: TGTGCCAGCAGTGTGAAGGGTGAGCAGTTCTTC. Translated: CASSVKGEQFF. This chain connects TRBV2 to TRBJ2-1; D is unresolved. V lost 4 bases, J lost 9 bases, and 7 bases lay in between. Per germline, CDR1 SNHLY and CDR2 FYNNEI. The CDR3 covers 11 residues.

The genes are TRBV7-3 and TRBJ1-1; no firm D call. The ends were cut back, 3 bases at V and 6 bases at J, with 11 bases in the middle. Germline V gives CDR1 SGHTA, CDR2 FQGTGA. The CDR3 spans 13 residues. CDR3 sequence: CASSFGPDAEAFF. As DNA, the CDR3 is TGTGCCAGCAGCTTTGGACCGGACGCTGAAGCTTTCTTT. Using reference TRBV7-3 and TRBJ1-1 for the parts outside the CDR3, the full variable domain is GAGVSQTPSNKVTEKGKYVELRCDPISGHTALYWYRQSLGQGPEFLIYFQGTGAADDSGLPNDRFFAVRPEGSVSTLKIQRTERGDSAVYLCASSFGPDAEAFFGQGTRLTVV.

The chain carries TRBV5-6 and TRBJ2-5; D uncertain. The CDR3 consists of 17 residues. Germline values: CDR1 SGHDT, CDR2 YYEEEE. V was pared by 1 base and J by 1 base, with 17 bases between. CDR3 sequence reads: CASSLSIGISTQETQYF. CDR3 sequence (DNA): TGTGCCAGCAGCTTGAGTATAGGAATTTCTACCCAAGAGACCCAGTACTTC.

This chain links TRBV28 with TRBJ1-1; a weak D match, TRBD1 (5 bases). CDR3 length equals 17 residues. Trimming removed 7 bases from V and 5 bases from J, with 26 bases in between. Germline-derived CDR1 and CDR2 are MDHEN and SYDVKM. CDR3 DNA: TGTGCCAGCACTGGGTTGGGACCTTCTGGGGCTCGGACTGAAGCTTTCTTT. Its protein product is CASTGLGPSGARTEAFF.

V gene TRBV29-1 combines with J gene TRBJ2-1; unclear D gene. V was pared by 7 bases and J by 6 bases, with 13 bases between. Germline V gene sequence: CDR1 SQVTM, CDR2 ANQGSEA. CDR3 length equals 12 residues. DNA of the CDR3: TGCAGCGCCAGAGGCAGAATCAATGAGCAGTTCTTC. Its protein is CSARGRINEQFF.

J is TRBJ2-7 and V is TRBV7-6, with 7 bases fitting TRBD1. CDR1 is SGHVS and CDR2 is FNYEAQ in the germline V gene. The V segment lost 4 bases and the J segment 4 bases; nucleotides outside the gene matches: 10. This CDR3 is 15 amino acids long. CDR3 loop: CASSSKTGRSYEQYF. The CDR3 DNA is TGTGCCAGCAGCTCGAAGACAGGGCGGTCATACGAGCAGTACTTC.

This clone was recorded only once. The chain joins TRBV28 to TRBJ1-5, with a possible D match to TRBD1 (6 bases). Germline V gene data show CDR1 as MDHEN and CDR2 as SYDVKM. CDR3 length: 15 residues. V was shortened by 6 bases and J by 5 bases, with 17 bases between the two germline ends. CDR3 amino acids: CASSIGTGPHQPQHF. The CDR3 coding sequence is TGTGCCAGCAGCATAGGAACAGGGCCTCATCAGCCCCAGCATTTT.